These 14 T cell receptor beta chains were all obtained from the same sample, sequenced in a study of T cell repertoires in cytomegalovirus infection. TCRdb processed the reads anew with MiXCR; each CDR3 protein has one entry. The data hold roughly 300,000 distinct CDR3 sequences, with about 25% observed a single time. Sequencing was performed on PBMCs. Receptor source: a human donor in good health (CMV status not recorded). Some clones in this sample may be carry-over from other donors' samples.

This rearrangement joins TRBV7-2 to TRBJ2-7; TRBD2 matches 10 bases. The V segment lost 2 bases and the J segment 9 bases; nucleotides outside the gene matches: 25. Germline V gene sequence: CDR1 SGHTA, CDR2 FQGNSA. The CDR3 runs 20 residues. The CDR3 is CASSLRTGQGTSGALSVQYF. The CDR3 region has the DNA TGTGCCAGCAGCTTACGAACCGGACAGGGTACTAGCGGGGCCCTGTCTGTGCAGTACTTC.

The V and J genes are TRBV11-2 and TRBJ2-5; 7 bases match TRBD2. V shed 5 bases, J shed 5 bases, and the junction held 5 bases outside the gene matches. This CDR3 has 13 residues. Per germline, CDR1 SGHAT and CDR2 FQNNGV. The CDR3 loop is CASSRAGIETQYF. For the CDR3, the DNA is TGTGCCAGCAGCAGAGCGGGAATTGAGACCCAGTACTTC.

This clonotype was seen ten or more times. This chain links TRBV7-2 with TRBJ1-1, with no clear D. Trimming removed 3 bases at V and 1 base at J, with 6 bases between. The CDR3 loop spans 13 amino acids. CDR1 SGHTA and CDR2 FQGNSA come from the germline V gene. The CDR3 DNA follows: TGTGCCAGCAGCTTCTCAGAGAACACTGAAGCTTTCTTT. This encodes CASSFSENTEAFF.

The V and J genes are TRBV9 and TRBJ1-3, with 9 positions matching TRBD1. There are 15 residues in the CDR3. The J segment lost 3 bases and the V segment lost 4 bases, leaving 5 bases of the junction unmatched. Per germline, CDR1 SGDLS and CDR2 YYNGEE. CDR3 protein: CASSPRQGGGNTIYF. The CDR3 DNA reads TGTGCCAGCAGCCCCCGACAGGGGGGTGGAAACACCATATATTTT.

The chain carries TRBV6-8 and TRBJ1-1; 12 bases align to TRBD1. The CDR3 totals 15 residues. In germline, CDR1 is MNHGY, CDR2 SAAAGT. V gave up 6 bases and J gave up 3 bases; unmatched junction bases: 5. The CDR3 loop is CASRLGQGAYTEAFF. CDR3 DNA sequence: TGTGCCAGCAGGCTGGGACAGGGGGCATACACTGAAGCTTTCTTT.

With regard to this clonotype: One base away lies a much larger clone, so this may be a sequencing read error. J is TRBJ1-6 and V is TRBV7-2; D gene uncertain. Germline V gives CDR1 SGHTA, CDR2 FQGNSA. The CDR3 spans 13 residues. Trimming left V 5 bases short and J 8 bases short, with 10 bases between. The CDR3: CASSPSNDSPLHF. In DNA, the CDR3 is TGTGCCAGCAGCCCGTCGAACGATTCACCCCTCCACTTT.

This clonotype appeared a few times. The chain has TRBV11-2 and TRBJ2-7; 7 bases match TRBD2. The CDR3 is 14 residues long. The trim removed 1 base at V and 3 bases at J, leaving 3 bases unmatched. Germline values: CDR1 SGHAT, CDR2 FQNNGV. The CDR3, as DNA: TGTGCCAGCAGCTTAGTTGCTAGCGGCTACGAGCAGTACTTC. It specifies CASSLVASGYEQYF.

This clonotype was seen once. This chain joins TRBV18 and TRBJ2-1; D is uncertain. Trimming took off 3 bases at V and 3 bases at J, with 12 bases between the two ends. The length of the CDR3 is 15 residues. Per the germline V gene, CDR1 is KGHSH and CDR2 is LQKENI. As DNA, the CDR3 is TGTGCCAGCTCACCCGTCCAGCGAAGCTACAATGAGCAGTTCTTC. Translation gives CASSPVQRSYNEQFF. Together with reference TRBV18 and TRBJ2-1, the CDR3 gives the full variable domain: NAGVMQNPRHLVRRRGQEARLRCSPMKGHSHVYWYRQLPEEGLKFMVYLQKENIIDESGMPKERFSAEFPKEGPSILRIQQVVRGDSAAYFCASSPVQRSYNEQFFGPGTRLTVL.

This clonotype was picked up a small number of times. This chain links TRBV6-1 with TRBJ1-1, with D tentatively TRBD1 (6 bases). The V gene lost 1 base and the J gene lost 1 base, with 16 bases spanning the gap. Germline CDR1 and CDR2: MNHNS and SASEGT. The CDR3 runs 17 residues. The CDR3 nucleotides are TGTGCCAGCAGTGAAGGACGAGGGGGGAATAAGAACACTGAAGCTTTCTTT. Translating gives CASSEGRGGNKNTEAFF.

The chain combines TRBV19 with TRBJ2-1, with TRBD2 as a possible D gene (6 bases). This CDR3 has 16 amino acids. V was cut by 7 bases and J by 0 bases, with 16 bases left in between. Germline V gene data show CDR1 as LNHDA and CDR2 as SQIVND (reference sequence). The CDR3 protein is CASTFTGVSSYNEQFF. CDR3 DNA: TGTGCCAGTACCTTCACGGGGGTCTCCTCCTACAATGAGCAGTTCTTC.

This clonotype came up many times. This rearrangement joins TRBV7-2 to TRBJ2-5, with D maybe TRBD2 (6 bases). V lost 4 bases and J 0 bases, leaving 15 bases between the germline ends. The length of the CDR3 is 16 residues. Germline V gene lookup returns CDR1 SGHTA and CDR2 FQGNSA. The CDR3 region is CASSSPLAGNQETQYF. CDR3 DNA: TGTGCCAGCAGCTCCCCTCTGGCGGGAAACCAAGAGACCCAGTACTTC.

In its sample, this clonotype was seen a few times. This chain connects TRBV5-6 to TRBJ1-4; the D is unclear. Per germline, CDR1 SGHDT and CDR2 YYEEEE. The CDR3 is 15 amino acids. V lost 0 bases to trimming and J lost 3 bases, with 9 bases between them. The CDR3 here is CASSLVGGPNEKLFF. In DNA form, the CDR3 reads TGTGCCAGCAGCTTGGTAGGCGGACCTAATGAAAAACTGTTTTTT.

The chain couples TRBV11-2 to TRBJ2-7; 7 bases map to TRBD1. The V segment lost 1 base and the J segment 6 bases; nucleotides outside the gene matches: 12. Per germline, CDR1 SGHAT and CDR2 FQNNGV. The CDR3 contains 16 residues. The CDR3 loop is CASSLVPGQMPSEQYF. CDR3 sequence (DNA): TGTGCCAGCAGCTTAGTACCGGGACAGATGCCCTCCGAGCAGTACTTC. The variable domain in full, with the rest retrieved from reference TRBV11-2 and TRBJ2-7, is EAGVAQSPRYKIIEKRQSVAFWCNPISGHATLYWYQQILGQGPKLLIQFQNNGVVDDSQLPKDRFSAERLKGVDSTLKIQPAKLEDSAVYLCASSLVPGQMPSEQYFGPGTRLTVT.

The CDR3: CASGRGDEQFF. CDR3 nucleotide sequence: TGTGCCAGCGGGAGGGGGGATGAGCAGTTCTTC. This chain joins TRBV6-2 or TRBV6-3 and TRBJ2-1; possible D gene TRBD2, 7 bases. Looked up from germline, CDR1 is MNHEY and CDR2 is SVGEGT. CDR3 length: 11 residues. V was pared by 8 bases and J by 8 bases, with 10 bases between.